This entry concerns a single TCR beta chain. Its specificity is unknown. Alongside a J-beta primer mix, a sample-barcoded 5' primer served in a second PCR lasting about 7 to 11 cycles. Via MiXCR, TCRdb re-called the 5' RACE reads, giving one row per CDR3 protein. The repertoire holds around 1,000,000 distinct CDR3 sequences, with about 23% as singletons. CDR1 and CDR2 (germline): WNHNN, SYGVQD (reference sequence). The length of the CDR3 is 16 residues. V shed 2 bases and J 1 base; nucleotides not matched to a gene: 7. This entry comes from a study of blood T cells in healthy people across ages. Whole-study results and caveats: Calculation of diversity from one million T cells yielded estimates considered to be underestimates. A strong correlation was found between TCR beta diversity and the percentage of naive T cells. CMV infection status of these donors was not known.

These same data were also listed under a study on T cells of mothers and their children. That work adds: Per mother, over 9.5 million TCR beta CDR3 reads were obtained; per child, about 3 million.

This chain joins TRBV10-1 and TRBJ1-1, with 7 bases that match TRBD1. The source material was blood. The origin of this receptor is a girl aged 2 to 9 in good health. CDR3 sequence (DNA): TGCGCCAGCAGTGAGGGGCCAGGGACAGCGAACACTGAAGCTTTCTTT. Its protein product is CASSEGPGTANTEAFF.